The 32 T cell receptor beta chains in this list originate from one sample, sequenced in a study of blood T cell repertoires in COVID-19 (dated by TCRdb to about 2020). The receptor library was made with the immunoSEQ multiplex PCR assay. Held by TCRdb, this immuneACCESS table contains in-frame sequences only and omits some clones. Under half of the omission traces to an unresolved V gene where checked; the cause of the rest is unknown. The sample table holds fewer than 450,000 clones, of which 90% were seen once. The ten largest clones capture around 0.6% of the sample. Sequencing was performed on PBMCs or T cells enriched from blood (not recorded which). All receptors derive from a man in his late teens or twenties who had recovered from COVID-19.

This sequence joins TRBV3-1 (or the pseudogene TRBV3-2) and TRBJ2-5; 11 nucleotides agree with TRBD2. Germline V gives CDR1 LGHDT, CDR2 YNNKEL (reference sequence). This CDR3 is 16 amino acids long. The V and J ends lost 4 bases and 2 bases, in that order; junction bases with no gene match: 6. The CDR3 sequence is CASSLRPSGGQETQYF. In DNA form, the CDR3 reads TGTGCCAGCAGCCTTAGGCCTAGCGGGGGGCAAGAGACCCAGTACTTC.

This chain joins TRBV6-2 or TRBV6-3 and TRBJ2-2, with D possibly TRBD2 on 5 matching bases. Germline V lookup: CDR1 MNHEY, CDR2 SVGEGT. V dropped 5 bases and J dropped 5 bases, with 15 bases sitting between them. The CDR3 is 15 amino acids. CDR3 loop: CASSPDFTGTGELFF. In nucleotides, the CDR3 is TGTGCCAGCAGTCCAGACTTTACGGGGACCGGGGAGCTGTTTTTT.

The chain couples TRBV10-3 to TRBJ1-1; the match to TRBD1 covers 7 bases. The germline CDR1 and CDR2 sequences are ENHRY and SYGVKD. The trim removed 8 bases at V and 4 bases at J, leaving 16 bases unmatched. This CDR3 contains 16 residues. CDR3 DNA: TGTGCCATCCAAAACAAGCCCGGGACAGTTGGCACTGAAGCTTTCTTT. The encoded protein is CAIQNKPGTVGTEAFF.

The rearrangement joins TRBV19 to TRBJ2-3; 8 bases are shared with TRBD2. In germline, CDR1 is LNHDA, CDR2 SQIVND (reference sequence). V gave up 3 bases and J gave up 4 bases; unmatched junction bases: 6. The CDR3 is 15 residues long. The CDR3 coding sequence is TGTGCCAGTAGTATCACGGGGGGGCCTTCAGATACGCAGTATTTT. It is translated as CASSITGGPSDTQYF.

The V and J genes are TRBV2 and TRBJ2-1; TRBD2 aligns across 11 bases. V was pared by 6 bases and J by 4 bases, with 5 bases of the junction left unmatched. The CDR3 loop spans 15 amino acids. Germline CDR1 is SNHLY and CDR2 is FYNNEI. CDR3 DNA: TGTGCCAGCAGGGAGCGGACTAGCGGGTACAATGAGCAGTTCTTC. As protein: CASRERTSGYNEQFF.

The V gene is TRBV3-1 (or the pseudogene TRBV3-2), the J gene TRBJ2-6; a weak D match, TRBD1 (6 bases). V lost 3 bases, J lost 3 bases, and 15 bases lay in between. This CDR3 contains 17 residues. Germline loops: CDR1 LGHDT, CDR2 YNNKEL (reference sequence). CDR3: CASSHQTGLVGANVLTF. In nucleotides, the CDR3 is TGTGCCAGCAGCCACCAGACAGGTTTGGTTGGGGCCAACGTCCTGACTTTC.

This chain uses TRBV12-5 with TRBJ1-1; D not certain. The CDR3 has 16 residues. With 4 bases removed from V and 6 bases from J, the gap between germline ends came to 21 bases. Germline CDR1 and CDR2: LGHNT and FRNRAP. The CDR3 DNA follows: TGTGCTAGTGGTTGGAGCCCGGGAAAGGGAACCGCTGAAGCTTTCTTT. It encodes CASGWSPGKGTAEAFF. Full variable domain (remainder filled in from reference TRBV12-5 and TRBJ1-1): DARVTQTPRHKVTEMGQEVTMRCQPILGHNTVFWYRQTMMQGLELLAYFRNRAPLDDSGMPKDRFSAEMPDATLATLKIQPSEPRDSAVYFCASGWSPGKGTAEAFFGQGTRLTVV.

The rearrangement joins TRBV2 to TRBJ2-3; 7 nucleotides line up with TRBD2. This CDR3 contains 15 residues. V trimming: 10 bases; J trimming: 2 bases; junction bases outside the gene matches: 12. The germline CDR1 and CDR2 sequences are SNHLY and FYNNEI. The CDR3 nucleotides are TGTGCCACCCAAGCGAGCGGGGTACCCACAGATACGCAGTATTTT. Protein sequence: CATQASGVPTDTQYF.

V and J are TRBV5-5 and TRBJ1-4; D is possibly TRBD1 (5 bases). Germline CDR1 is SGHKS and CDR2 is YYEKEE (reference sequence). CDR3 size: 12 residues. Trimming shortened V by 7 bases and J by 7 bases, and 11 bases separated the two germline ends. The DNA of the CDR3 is TGTGCCAGCTCTAGGGGAGGTGAAAAACTGTTTTTT. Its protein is CASSRGGEKLFF.

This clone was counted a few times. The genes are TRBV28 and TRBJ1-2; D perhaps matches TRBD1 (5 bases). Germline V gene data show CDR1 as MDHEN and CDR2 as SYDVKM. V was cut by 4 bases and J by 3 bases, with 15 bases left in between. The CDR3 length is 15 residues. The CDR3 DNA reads TGTGCCAGCAGTTCCCCTGGGCAGGGTGACTATGGCTACACCTTC. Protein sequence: CASSSPGQGDYGYTF.

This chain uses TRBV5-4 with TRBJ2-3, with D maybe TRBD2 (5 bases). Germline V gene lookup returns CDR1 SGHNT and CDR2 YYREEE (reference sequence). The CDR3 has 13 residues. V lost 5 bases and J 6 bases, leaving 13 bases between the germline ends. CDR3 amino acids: CASSRPEDDTQYF. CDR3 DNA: TGTGCCAGCAGTAGGCCGGAGGATGATACGCAGTATTTT. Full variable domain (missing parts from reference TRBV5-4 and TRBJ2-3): ETGVTQSPTHLIKTRGQQVTLRCSSQSGHNTVSWYQQALGQGPQFIFQYYREEENGRGNFPPRFSGLQFPNYSSELNVNALELDDSALYLCASSRPEDDTQYFGPGTRLTVL.

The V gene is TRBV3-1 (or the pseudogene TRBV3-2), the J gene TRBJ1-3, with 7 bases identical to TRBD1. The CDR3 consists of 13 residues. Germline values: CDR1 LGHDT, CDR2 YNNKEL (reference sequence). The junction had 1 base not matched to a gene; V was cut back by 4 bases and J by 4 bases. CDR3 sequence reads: CASSPTGGNTIYF. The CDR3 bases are TGTGCCAGCAGCCCGACAGGGGGAAACACCATATATTTT.

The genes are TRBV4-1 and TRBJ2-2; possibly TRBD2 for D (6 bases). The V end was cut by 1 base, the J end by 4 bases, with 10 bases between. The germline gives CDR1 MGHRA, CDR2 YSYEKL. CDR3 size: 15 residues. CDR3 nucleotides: TGCGCCAGCAGCCAAGGTTCGGGGGTCACCGGGGAGCTGTTTTTT. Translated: CASSQGSGVTGELFF.

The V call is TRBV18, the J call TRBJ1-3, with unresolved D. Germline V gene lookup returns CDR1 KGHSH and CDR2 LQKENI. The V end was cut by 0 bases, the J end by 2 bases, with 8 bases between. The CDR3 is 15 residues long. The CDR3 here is CASSPPGVTGNTIYF. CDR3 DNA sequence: TGTGCCAGCTCACCACCGGGAGTAACTGGAAACACCATATATTTT.

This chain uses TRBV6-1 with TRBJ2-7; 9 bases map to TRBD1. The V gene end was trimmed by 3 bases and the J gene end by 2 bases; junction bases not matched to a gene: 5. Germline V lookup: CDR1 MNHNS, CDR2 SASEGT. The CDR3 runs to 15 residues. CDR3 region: CASSDRTGATYEQYF. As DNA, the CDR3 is TGTGCCAGCAGTGACCGGACAGGGGCTACCTACGAGCAGTACTTC.

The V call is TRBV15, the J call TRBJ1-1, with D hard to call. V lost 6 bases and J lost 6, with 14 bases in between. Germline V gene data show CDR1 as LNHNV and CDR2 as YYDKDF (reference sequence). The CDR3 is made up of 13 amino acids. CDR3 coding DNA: TGTGCCACCAGGGGAGAGGTTCCCCCTGAAGCTTTCTTT. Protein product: CATRGEVPPEAFF.

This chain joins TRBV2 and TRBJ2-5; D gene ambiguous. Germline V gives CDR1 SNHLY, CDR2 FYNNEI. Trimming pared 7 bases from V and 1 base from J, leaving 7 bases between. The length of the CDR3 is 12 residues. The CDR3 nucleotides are TGTGCCAGCATGCCCAGCCAAGAGACCCAGTACTTC. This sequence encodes CASMPSQETQYF.

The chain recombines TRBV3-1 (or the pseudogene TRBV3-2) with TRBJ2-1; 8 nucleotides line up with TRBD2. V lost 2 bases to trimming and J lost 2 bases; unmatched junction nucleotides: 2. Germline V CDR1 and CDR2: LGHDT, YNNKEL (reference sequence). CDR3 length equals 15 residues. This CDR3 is CASSQTSGPYNEQFF. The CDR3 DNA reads TGTGCCAGCAGCCAAACTAGCGGACCCTACAATGAGCAGTTCTTC.

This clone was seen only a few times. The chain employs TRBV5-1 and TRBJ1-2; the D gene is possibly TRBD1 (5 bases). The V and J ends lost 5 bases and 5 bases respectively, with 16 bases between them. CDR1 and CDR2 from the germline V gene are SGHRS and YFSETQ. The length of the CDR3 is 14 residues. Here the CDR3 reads CASRVSGREYGYTF. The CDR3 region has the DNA TGCGCCAGCAGGGTTTCAGGGCGCGAATATGGCTACACCTTC.

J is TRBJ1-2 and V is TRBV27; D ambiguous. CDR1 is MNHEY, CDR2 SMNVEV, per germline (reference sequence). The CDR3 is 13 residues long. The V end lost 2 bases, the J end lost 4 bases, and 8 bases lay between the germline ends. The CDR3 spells CASSLLLGYGYTF. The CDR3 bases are TGTGCCAGCAGTTTACTTCTCGGCTATGGCTACACCTTC.

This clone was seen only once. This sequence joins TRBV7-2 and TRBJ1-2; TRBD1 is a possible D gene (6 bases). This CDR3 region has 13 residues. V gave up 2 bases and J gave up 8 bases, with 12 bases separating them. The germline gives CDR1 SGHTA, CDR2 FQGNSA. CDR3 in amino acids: CASSLHRVEGYTF. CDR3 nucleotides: TGTGCCAGCAGCTTACACAGGGTGGAGGGCTACACCTTC.

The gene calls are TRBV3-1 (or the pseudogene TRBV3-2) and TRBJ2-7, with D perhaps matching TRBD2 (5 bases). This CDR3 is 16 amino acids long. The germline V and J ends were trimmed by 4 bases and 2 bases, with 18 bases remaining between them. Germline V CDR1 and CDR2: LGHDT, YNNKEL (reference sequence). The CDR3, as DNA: TGTGCCAGCAGCCCCCGGTGGGCAGCGGCAACCTACGAGCAGTACTTC. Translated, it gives CASSPRWAAATYEQYF.

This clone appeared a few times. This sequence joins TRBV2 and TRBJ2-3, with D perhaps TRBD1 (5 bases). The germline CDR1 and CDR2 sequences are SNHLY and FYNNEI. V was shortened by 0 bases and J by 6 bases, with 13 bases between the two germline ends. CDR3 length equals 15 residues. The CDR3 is CASSEAGRVADTQYF. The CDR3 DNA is TGTGCCAGCAGTGAAGCTGGCAGGGTGGCGGATACGCAGTATTTT.

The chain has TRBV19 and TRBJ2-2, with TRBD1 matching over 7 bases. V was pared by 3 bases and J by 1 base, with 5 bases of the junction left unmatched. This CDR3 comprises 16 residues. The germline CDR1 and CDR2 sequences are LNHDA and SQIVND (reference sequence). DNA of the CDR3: TGTGCCAGTAGTATTAGGGACAGCTTGAACACCGGGGAGCTGTTTTTT. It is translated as CASSIRDSLNTGELFF.

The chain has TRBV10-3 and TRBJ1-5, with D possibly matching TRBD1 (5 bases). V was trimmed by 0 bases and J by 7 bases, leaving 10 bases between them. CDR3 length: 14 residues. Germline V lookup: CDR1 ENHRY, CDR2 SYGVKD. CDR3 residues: CAISESRAPQPQHF. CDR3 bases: TGTGCCATCAGTGAGTCCAGGGCTCCGCAGCCCCAGCATTTT.

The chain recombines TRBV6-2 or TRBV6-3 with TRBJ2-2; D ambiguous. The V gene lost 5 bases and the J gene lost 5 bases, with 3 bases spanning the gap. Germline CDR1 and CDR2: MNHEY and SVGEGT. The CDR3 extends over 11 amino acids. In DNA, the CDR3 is TGTGCCAGCAGTATAACCGGGGAGCTGTTTTTT. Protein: CASSITGELFF.

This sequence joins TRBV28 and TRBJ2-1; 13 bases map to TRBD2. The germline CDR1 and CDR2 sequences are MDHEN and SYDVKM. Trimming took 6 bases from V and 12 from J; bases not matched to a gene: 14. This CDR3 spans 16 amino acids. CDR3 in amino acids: CASSLPGLAGSSWQFF. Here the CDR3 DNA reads TGTGCCAGCAGCTTACCGGGACTAGCGGGATCGAGTTGGCAGTTCTTC.

The CDR3 loop is CASSPVGRDTEAFF. CDR3 DNA: TGTGCCAGCTCACCAGTCGGCCGGGACACTGAAGCTTTCTTT. This chain joins TRBV18 and TRBJ1-1; no clear D. CDR1 and CDR2 (germline): KGHSH, LQKENI. The CDR3 sequence is 14 residues long. V was pared by 2 bases and J by 3 bases, with 10 bases between. The variable domain in full, completed from reference TRBV18 and TRBJ1-1, reads NAGVMQNPRHLVRRRGQEARLRCSPMKGHSHVYWYRQLPEEGLKFMVYLQKENIIDESGMPKERFSAEFPKEGPSILRIQQVVRGDSAAYFCASSPVGRDTEAFFGQGTRLTVV.

CDR3 protein: CASGSGTGVTDTQYF. The CDR3 DNA reads as TGTGCCAGCGGTTCCGGGACAGGGGTAACAGATACGCAGTATTTT. The chain has TRBV4-2 and TRBJ2-3; 10 bases map to TRBD1. Trimming at V came to 8 bases and at J to 3 bases, leaving 8 bases not matched to a gene. Looked up from germline, CDR1 is LGHNA and CDR2 is YNFKEQ. The length of the CDR3 is 15 residues.

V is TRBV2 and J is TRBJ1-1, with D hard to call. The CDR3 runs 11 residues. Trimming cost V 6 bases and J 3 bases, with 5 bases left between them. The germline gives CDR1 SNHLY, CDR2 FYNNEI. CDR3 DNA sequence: TGTGCCAGCAGATCAGACACTGAAGCTTTCTTT. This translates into CASRSDTEAFF.

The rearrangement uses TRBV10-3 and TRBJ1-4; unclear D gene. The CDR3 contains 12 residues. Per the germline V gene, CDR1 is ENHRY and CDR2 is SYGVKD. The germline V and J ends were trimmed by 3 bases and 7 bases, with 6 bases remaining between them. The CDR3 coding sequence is TGTGCCATCAGTGAACTTAGTGAAAAACTGTTTTTT. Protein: CAISELSEKLFF.

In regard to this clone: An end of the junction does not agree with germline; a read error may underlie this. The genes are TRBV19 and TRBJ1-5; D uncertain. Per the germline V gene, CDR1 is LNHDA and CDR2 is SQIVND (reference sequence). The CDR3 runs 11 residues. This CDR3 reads CASSSDQPQHF. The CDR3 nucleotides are TGTGCCAGTAGTAGCGATCAGCCCCAGCATTTT.